What follows is one TCR beta chain and its context. Its matching antigen is unknown. The CDR3 has 15 amino acids. Trimming at V came to 3 bases and at J to 4 bases, leaving 8 bases not matched to a gene. Germline CDR1 and CDR2: SGDLS and YYNGEE. The data are from a study of TIL therapy for anti-PD-1-resistant metastatic lung cancer. Study background: Half of patients were current or former smokers. The study, taken as a whole, reports: Many TIL product clones were absent from baseline tumor, suggesting clonal contraction. Compared with baseline intratumoral T cells, expanded TIL cultures were more clonal and less diverse (around 5.7% vs 31%).

Regarding time point: pre-treatment sample, taken before nivolumab and TIL therapy. Pleural nodules or supraclavicular lymph nodes made up most of the excised metastases sampled. Tumors were harvested before any PD-1/PD-L1 blockade. The libraries were made with immunoSEQ v3. TCRdb's copy holds only in-frame clones and misses some; the assay was immunoSEQ multiplex PCR. The table lists some 13,000 clones, around 66% of them singletons. Sequenced material: tumor tissue, taken at baseline. The clonotype originates from a woman between 30 and 85 years old with non-small cell lung cancer. The J gene is TRBJ2-3, the V gene TRBV9; 7 positions agree with TRBD2. CDR3 amino acids: CASSGRGGEADTQYF. The CDR3 bases are TGTGCCAGCAGCGGTCGCGGGGGTGAGGCAGATACGCAGTATTTT.